This T cell receptor beta chain emerged from a study of T cells in Graves' hyperthyroidism and ophthalmopathy. V was clipped by 7 bases and J by 0 bases, with 11 bases between them. Germline values: CDR1 SGHDT, CDR2 YYEEEE. The CDR3 contains 14 residues. The table lists this clonotype with many counts. What was amplified from RNA transcripts were TCR beta CDR3 regions. During a first-round RT-PCR of the TCR CDR3, the HTBI primer set was used. TCRdb re-derived calls from the multiplex PCR reads in MiXCR, one entry per CDR3 protein. This table holds approximately 330,000 distinct CDR3 sequences, under 25% found once.

This sequence originates from a woman between 45 and 60 years old with Graves' hyperthyroidism. Sequencing was performed on blood. This rearrangement joins TRBV5-6 to TRBJ1-3; no definite D call. CDR3 sequence: CASFRSYSGNTIYF. The CDR3 DNA sequence: TGTGCCAGCTTTCGGTCCTACTCTGGAAACACCATATATTTT.